The present TCR beta chain was sequenced within a study of blood T cell repertoires in COVID-19. The wider study: Sites across the United States, Italy and Spain contributed samples from acute and convalescent COVID-19.

TCRdb keeps only in-frame clones here, not all; method: immunoSEQ multiplex PCR. The sample gives 94,000 or so clones, around 88% of which show up once; 6.5% to 9.5% is in the top ten. From germline, CDR1 is SNHLY and CDR2 FYNNEI. The CDR3 is 18 amino acids. Germline trimming cut 0 bases from V and 9 bases from J; bases unmatched to any gene: 16. The chain joins TRBV2 to TRBJ2-1; TRBD2 matches at 8 bases. This receptor was identified in an older woman with acute or convalescent COVID-19. The sequenced sample consisted of peripheral blood. The CDR3 DNA sequence: TGTGCCAGCAGTGAAGCGCTTGTCGGGAGGGCCCCCGGGGCTGAGCAGTTCTTC. Residues: CASSEALVGRAPGAEQFF.